This TCR beta chain was recorded in a study of blood T cell repertoires in COVID-19 (TCRdb year 2020). Looking at the study overall: Collaborator samples came from the United States, Italy and Spain and covered acute and convalescent phases of COVID-19. Deeply sampled blood TCRbeta repertoires from subjects exposed to, actively infected with, or recovered from COVID-19 were included in the dataset. Samples came from the ongoing ImmuneRACE study (first 160 participants) plus 1,254 subjects from 6 global collaborators. Where HLA class I and class II types were available, the types were taken from metadata supplied by the sample provider, not from assay-based typing. Nearly every sample came with metadata listing a de-identified subject ID, COVID-19 status, age in years and sex. A freely available public database, intended as a resource for researchers studying the immune response to SARS-CoV-2, is where the repertoires were released. The material from the prospective study consisted of cDNA or gDNA derived from T cells, B-cell-depleted T cells, or PBMCs.

To note about this clone: Its target antigen remains unknown. It has no much larger one-base neighbor in the sample; base qualities were not kept.

The CDR3 has 18 amino acids, counting the end cysteine and phenylalanine. This entry keeps only the CDR3 DNA: 54 bases, framed from base 1. The germline V gene (reference sequence) sets CDR1 to GTSNPN and CDR2 to SVGIG. V gives up 0 bases and J gives up 3 bases, and the segment between their germline ends measures 21 bases. Whole blood was collected in K2EDTA tubes by collaborating institutions according to the institutions' own protocols. Collaborator samples were shipped for TCRbeta analysis as frozen whole blood, isolated PBMCs, or DNA extracted from either sample type. Summary of the overall study and its limitations: Clinical and demographic metadata were provided uncurated, with the amount varying by source and participant.

TCRbeta CDR3 regions were amplified from genomic DNA by means of the immunoSEQ Assay, a bias-controlled multiplex PCR. The study's own analysis went as follows. The number of nucleated cells in each sample was estimated by amplification of reference gene primers within the assay. To quantify the absolute abundance of each unique TCRbeta CDR3 rearrangement, sequence reads were collapsed and filtered. For each sample, productive Simpson clonality was calculated as the square root of Simpson's diversity index across productive rearrangements. The immuneACCESS repertoire file appears here via TCRdb, limited to in-frame rearrangements. These files lack a portion of the clones; in checked studies, under half of the deficit traces to unresolved V genes, and the cause of the others is not known. Clonal size and the V and J genes are those of that table, whereas D and trimming came from the DNA. In this sample the table shows roughly 120,000 clones, roughly 90% of which occur a single time. The ten top clones hold about 3.5% of the sample.

Input material: peripheral blood. The rearrangement combines TRBV30 with TRBJ1-3, with TRBD1 tentatively as D gene (5 bases match). The TCR comes from a man aged 50-59 years with active COVID-19. CDR3 reads: CAWSVRLWGRSDGNTIYF. The base sequence is TGTGCCTGGAGTGTACGCCTTTGGGGGAGGTCAGATGGAAACACCATATATTTT.